A selection of T cell receptor beta chains follows, all from one sample in a study of blood T cell repertoires in COVID-19. Sequencing used immunoSEQ multiplex PCR; TCRdb keeps in-frame clones, though not all of them. This table holds 250,000 to 300,000 clones, 90% to 95% found once. The material sequenced was PBMCs or T cells enriched from blood (not recorded which). Receptor source: a human donor in a cohort exposed to, infected with or recovered from COVID-19 (not recorded which). The donor label of this sample is uncertain. CDR3s include the opening cysteine and the closing phenylalanine or tryptophan. The D gene is left open where the match is weak. For some rows the clone size is stated as once, few or many, or as a class when expanded; others skip it.

length | J | V | size | D | CDR3 | DNA
16 | TRBJ1-2 | TRBV7-9 | . | . | CASSLKTETGTYGYTF | TGTGCCAGCAGCTTAAAGACTGAGACAGGAACCTATGGCTACACCTTC
17 | TRBJ1-3 | TRBV29-1 | . | . | CSVEDVAQGVSGNTIYF | TGCAGCGTTGAAGATGTTGCGCAGGGCGTCTCTGGAAACACCATATATTTT
13 | TRBJ2-5 | TRBV2 | . | . | CASSEYREETQYF | TGTGCCAGCAGTGAATATCGAGAAGAGACCCAGTACTTC
15 | TRBJ2-3 | TRBV19 | . | TRBD2 | CASRSSGGATDTQYF | TGTGCCAGTAGGTCTAGCGGGGGGGCGACAGATACGCAGTATTTT
17 | TRBJ1-5 | TRBV19 | . | . | CASSIDPGRGVNQPQHF | TGTGCCAGTAGTATAGATCCGGGCAGGGGCGTCAATCAGCCCCAGCATTTT
15 | TRBJ2-6 | TRBV10-3 | . | . | CAISESTGGANVLTF | TGTGCCATCAGTGAGTCGACAGGTGGGGCCAACGTCCTGACTTTC
15 | TRBJ2-4 | TRBV4-2 | . | . | CASSQDLLAKNIQYF | TGTGCCAGCAGCCAAGATCTCCTAGCCAAAAACATTCAGTACTTC
16 | TRBJ1-1 | TRBV19 | . | . | CASRIGQQYMNTEAFF | TGTGCCAGCAGGATTGGACAGCAGTACATGAACACTGAAGCTTTCTTT
15 | TRBJ2-5 | TRBV5-6 | . | TRBD2 | CASSFVGLAGETQYF | TGTGCCAGCAGCTTCGTCGGACTAGCGGGCGAGACCCAGTACTTC
18 | TRBJ1-3 | TRBV4-1 | many | . | CASSQDIVRGRSGNTIYF | TGCGCCAGCAGCCAAGATATTGTCAGGGGTCGCTCTGGAAACACCATATATTTT
13 | TRBJ1-1 | TRBV6-5 | . | TRBD1 | CASRGQGGTEAFF | TGTGCCAGCAGGGGACAGGGGGGAACTGAAGCTTTCTTT
16 | TRBJ1-4 | TRBV24-1 | . | TRBD1 | CATRDQIDRDGEKLFF | TGTGCCACCAGGGATCAAATAGACAGGGACGGCGAAAAACTGTTTTTT
15 | TRBJ2-3 | TRBV9 | . | . | CASTTSGQLTDTQYF | TGTGCCAGCACCACTAGTGGCCAGCTGACAGATACGCAGTATTTT
13 | TRBJ1-1 | TRBV6-2/TRBV6-3 | . | TRBD1 | CASSRTGLTEAFF | TGTGCCAGCAGTCGGACAGGGCTCACTGAAGCTTTCTTT
15 | TRBJ2-3 | TRBV6-4 | . | TRBD2 | CASSESGGSTDTQYF | TGTGCCAGCAGTGAAAGCGGGGGGAGCACAGATACGCAGTATTTT
14 | TRBJ1-1 | TRBV6-5 | . | . | CASSYRRGNTEAFF | TGTGCCAGCAGTTACCGGCGGGGGAACACTGAAGCTTTCTTT
16 | TRBJ2-3 | TRBV3-1/TRBV3-2 | . | TRBD2 | CASSQRTSGGGDTQYF | TGTGCCAGCAGCCAGCGTACTAGCGGGGGAGGAGATACGCAGTATTTT
13 | TRBJ2-3 | TRBV29-1 | . | TRBD1 | CSVGTGPTDTQYF | TGCAGCGTTGGGACAGGACCCACAGATACGCAGTATTTT